These T cell receptor beta chains were read from a single sample in a study of cytomegalovirus exposure and HLA in healthy donors. This table comes from immunoSEQ multiplex PCR, and its TCRdb copy is limited to in-frame clones, with some not included. The sample has 110,000 or so clones; about 91% are singletons. Sequencing used PBMCs. These receptors all come from a man aged 18-30 years in good health and CMV-seronegative. Each CDR3 is given with its conserved first and last residue. The order of the fields is V gene, J gene, clone size, D gene, CDR3 protein, CDR3 DNA. A D gene is named only where the DNA matches it firmly. The size of a clone is reported for some rows only, either as once, few or many, or as a class for expanded clones.

TRBV10-1	TRBJ2-7	-	TRBD1	CASSENPDRAYEQYF	TGCGCCAGCAGTGAGAATCCGGACAGGGCCTACGAGCAGTACTTC
TRBV29-1	TRBJ2-7	-	TRBD1	CSAGTGDGEQYF	TGCAGCGCCGGGACAGGGGATGGGGAGCAGTACTTC
TRBV28	TRBJ1-5	-	TRBD1	CASSLGTAKGLRNQPQHF	TGTGCCAGCAGTTTGGGGACAGCGAAGGGTCTACGGAATCAGCCCCAGCATTTT
TRBV25-1	TRBJ2-4	-	-	CASTKGGSGNIQYF	TGTGCCAGCACAAAGGGGGGGAGCGGGAACATTCAGTACTTC
TRBV6-5	TRBJ2-1	-	-	CASSHDNYNEQFF	TGTGCCAGCAGCCATGACAACTACAATGAGCAGTTCTTC
TRBV5-1	TRBJ2-3	once	TRBD1	CAATGTGAPTQYF	TGCGCAGCAACCGGGACAGGGGCCCCTACGCAGTATTTT
TRBV11-2	TRBJ1-3	-	-	CASSWTDGNTIYF	TGTGCCAGCAGCTGGACAGACGGAAACACCATATATTTT
TRBV7-9	TRBJ2-3	-	-	CASLQGPRDTQYF	TGTGCCAGCCTACAGGGACCAAGGGATACGCAGTATTTT
TRBV7-9	TRBJ2-7	-	TRBD2	CASSGGLAAYEQYF	TGTGCCAGCAGCGGGGGACTAGCGGCCTACGAGCAGTACTTC
TRBV4-3	TRBJ2-4	-	TRBD1	CASSQATGGTGLAKNIQYF	TGCGCCAGCAGCCAAGCTACAGGGGGGACCGGCCTAGCCAAAAACATTCAGTACTTC
TRBV29-1	TRBJ2-2	-	TRBD2	CSVRREYNTGELFF	TGCAGCGTTCGGCGGGAGTATAACACCGGGGAGCTGTTTTTT
TRBV9	TRBJ2-3	-	TRBD2	CASSFRTSGIGDTQYF	TGTGCCAGCAGCTTCCGGACTAGCGGGATAGGGGATACGCAGTATTTT
TRBV6-5	TRBJ2-1	-	-	CASRSTGSSYNEQFF	TGTGCCAGCAGGTCAACAGGGAGTTCCTACAATGAGCAGTTCTTC
TRBV4-1	TRBJ1-6	once	-	CASSRQPKENSPLHF	TGCGCCAGCAGCCGGCAGCCGAAGGAGAATTCACCCCTCCACTTT
TRBV15	TRBJ1-1	-	TRBD1	CATSREGQGWTEAFF	TGTGCCACCAGCAGAGAGGGACAGGGGTGGACTGAAGCTTTCTTT
TRBV10-2	TRBJ2-7	-	TRBD1	CASREQGYEQYF	TGCGCCAGCAGGGAACAGGGGTACGAGCAGTACTTC
TRBV6-6	TRBJ2-5	-	TRBD2	CASSYSSSGQETQYF	TGTGCCAGCAGTTACTCTTCTAGCGGTCAAGAGACCCAGTACTTC
TRBV7-2	TRBJ2-3	once	TRBD2	CASSFTSDGTDTQYF	TGTGCCAGCAGCTTCACTAGCGACGGCACAGATACGCAGTATTTT
TRBV5-1	TRBJ2-7	-	-	CASSIGDSYEQYF	TGCGCCAGCAGTATCGGGGATTCCTACGAGCAGTACTTC
TRBV5-1	TRBJ2-7	-	TRBD1	CASSLGQGTGDEQYF	TGCGCCAGCAGCTTGGGGCAGGGGACAGGGGACGAGCAGTACTTC
TRBV28	TRBJ2-7	-	-	CASSSRAWEQYF	TGTGCCAGCAGTAGCAGGGCGTGGGAGCAGTACTTC
TRBV6-5	TRBJ1-1	-	TRBD1	CASSYSGQGITEAFF	TGTGCCAGCAGTTACTCTGGACAGGGGATAACTGAAGCTTTCTTT
TRBV18	TRBJ1-3	-	-	CASSKGPANTIYF	TGTGCCAGCTCTAAGGGGCCGGCGAACACCATATATTTT
TRBV4-2	TRBJ2-6	-	-	CASSRQGLPRSGANVLTF	TGTGCCAGCAGCCGCCAGGGCCTGCCCCGGTCTGGGGCCAACGTCCTGACTTTC
TRBV6-5	TRBJ2-6	-	TRBD1	CASSYYRGAGANVLTF	TGTGCCAGCAGTTACTACAGGGGGGCTGGGGCCAACGTCCTGACTTTC
TRBV19	TRBJ2-7	-	TRBD2	CASSTGGGAYEQYF	TGTGCCAGTAGTACCGGCGGGGGGGCCTACGAGCAGTACTTC
TRBV28	TRBJ2-1	-	TRBD2	CASTTGTIGHNEQFF	TGTGCCAGCACCACCGGGACTATCGGCCACAATGAGCAGTTCTTC
TRBV10-1	TRBJ2-7	-	TRBD2	CASSDPGTSGISYEQYF	TGCGCCAGCAGTGACCCCGGGACTAGCGGGATATCTTACGAGCAGTACTTC
TRBV7-8	TRBJ2-2	-	TRBD2	CASSLARGEDGELFF	TGTGCCAGCAGCTTAGCGCGGGGGGAGGACGGGGAGCTGTTTTTT
TRBV19	TRBJ2-3	-	-	CASSIGSGGLAGTQYF	TGTGCCAGTAGTATAGGTTCGGGGGGCTTAGCGGGTACGCAGTATTTT
TRBV25-1	TRBJ2-5	-	TRBD1	CASSGPGQGGLTQYF	TGTGCCAGCAGTGGACCCGGACAGGGGGGATTGACCCAGTACTTC
TRBV25-1	TRBJ2-5	-	TRBD2	CASSDRTSGTQETQYF	TGTGCCAGCAGTGACCGGACTAGCGGGACGCAAGAGACCCAGTACTTC
TRBV25-1	TRBJ2-1	-	TRBD1	CASSATGLLEQFF	TGTGCCAGCAGTGCGACAGGGTTGTTGGAGCAGTTCTTC
TRBV7-2	TRBJ2-5	-	-	CASSLGLGGGETQYF	TGTGCCAGCAGCTTAGGGTTAGGGGGAGGGGAGACCCAGTACTTC
TRBV11-3	TRBJ2-5	-	TRBD2	CASSLATSGWQGETQYF	TGTGCCAGCAGCTTAGCGACTAGCGGGTGGCAAGGAGAGACCCAGTACTTC
TRBV25-1	TRBJ1-5	-	TRBD1	CASSTAGGGDQPQHF	TGTGCCAGCAGTACAGCAGGGGGCGGTGATCAGCCCCAGCATTTT
TRBV2	TRBJ2-2	-	-	CASRQGGNTGELFF	TGTGCCAGCAGGCAAGGGGGTAACACCGGGGAGCTGTTTTTT
TRBV4-1	TRBJ1-2	-	-	CASSQEQGTNYGYTF	TGCGCCAGCAGCCAAGAACAGGGCACTAACTATGGCTACACCTTC
TRBV6-5	TRBJ2-3	-	TRBD1	CASSRTGTTDTQYF	TGTGCCAGCAGCCGGACAGGGACGACAGATACGCAGTATTTT
TRBV6-6	TRBJ1-5	-	TRBD1	CASSPDRGHQPQHF	TGTGCCAGCAGCCCCGACAGGGGGCATCAGCCCCAGCATTTT
TRBV27	TRBJ1-3	once	-	CASSLGGPTGHSGNTIYF	TGTGCCAGCAGTTTAGGCGGGCCCACCGGGCACTCTGGAAACACCATATATTTT
TRBV12-5	TRBJ2-1	-	-	CASGLSSVYNEQFF	TGTGCTAGTGGTTTAAGCAGCGTCTACAATGAGCAGTTCTTC
TRBV2	TRBJ2-1	once	TRBD2	CASSGLAGYNEQFF	TGTGCCAGCAGTGGGCTAGCGGGGTACAATGAGCAGTTCTTC
TRBV6-6	TRBJ2-7	-	-	CASSRTVTDSYEQYF	TGTGCCAGCAGCAGGACAGTAACGGACTCCTACGAGCAGTACTTC
TRBV7-2	TRBJ1-5	-	-	CASSFSRNQPQHF	TGTGCCAGCAGCTTTTCTCGCAATCAGCCCCAGCATTTT
TRBV9	TRBJ2-1	-	TRBD2	CASSGQSGSSYNEQFF	TGTGCCAGCAGCGGACAGAGCGGGAGCTCCTACAATGAGCAGTTCTTC
TRBV23-1	TRBJ1-5	-	-	CASSRCIVGHRIQPQHF	TGCGCCAGCAGTCGTTGCATAGTAGGACATAGGATTCAGCCCCAGCATTTT
TRBV29-1	TRBJ1-1	few	-	CSVEDRSGALF	TGCAGCGTTGAAGATCGGTCGGGAGCCCTCTTT
TRBV6-5	TRBJ2-2	-	-	CASSGHQVTGELFF	TGTGCCAGCAGTGGTCATCAGGTTACCGGGGAGCTGTTTTTT
TRBV4-3	TRBJ1-6	-	-	CASSQSRGSSPLHF	TGCGCCAGCAGCCAAAGCCGGGGTAGCTCACCCCTCCACTTT
TRBV6-4	TRBJ1-3	-	TRBD1	CASSSTGGQNTIYF	TGTGCCAGCAGTTCGACAGGGGGCCAAAACACCATATATTTT
TRBV5-8	TRBJ1-2	-	TRBD1	CASTPPGAGTGFYGYTF	TGTGCCAGCACCCCCCCAGGAGCCGGGACAGGGTTCTATGGCTACACCTTC
TRBV18	TRBJ1-5	-	TRBD1	CASSPTGQRNQPQHF	TGTGCCAGCTCACCTACGGGACAGAGGAATCAGCCCCAGCATTTT
TRBV5-1	TRBJ1-1	-	-	CASSSITGPNTEAFF	TGCGCCAGCAGCTCCATCACAGGACCGAACACTGAAGCTTTCTTT
TRBV7-6	TRBJ2-7	once	-	CASSPRRVALSSYEQYF	TGTGCCAGCAGCCCCCGCAGGGTGGCCCTGAGCTCCTACGAGCAGTACTTC